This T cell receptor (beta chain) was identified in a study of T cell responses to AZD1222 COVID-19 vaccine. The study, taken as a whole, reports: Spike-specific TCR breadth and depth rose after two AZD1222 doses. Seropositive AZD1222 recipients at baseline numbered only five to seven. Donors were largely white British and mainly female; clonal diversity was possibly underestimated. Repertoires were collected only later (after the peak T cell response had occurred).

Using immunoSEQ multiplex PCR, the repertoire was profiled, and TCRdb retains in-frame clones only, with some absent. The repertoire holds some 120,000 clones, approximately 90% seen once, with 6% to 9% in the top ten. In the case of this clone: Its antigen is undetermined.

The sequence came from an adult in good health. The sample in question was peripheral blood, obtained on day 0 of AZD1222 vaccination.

CDR3 DNA sequence: TGTGCCAGCAGTGAAGCGGGGACAGCCTATGGCTACACCTTC. Encoded protein: CASSEAGTAYGYTF. V is TRBV6-1 and J is TRBJ1-2; 7 nucleotides line up with TRBD1. The CDR3 is made up of 14 amino acids. V gave up 0 bases and J gave up 4 bases; unmatched junction bases: 2. From germline, CDR1 is MNHNS and CDR2 SASEGT.